A single sample gave rise to the 12 T cell receptor beta chains below, sequenced in a study of T cells expressing NK-cell markers. Following a re-call of the 5' RACE reads, TCRdb has one entry per CDR3 protein and lacks DNA. This sample contains 300,000 or so distinct CDR3 sequences. Sequenced: blood T cells: a sorted CD56 or NKG2C T cell subset, CD4+ or CD8+ T cells, or bulk PBMC T cells (not recorded which). The receptors here all came from a woman aged 18 to 75 in good health.

The chain is built from TRBV19 and TRBJ2-1. Germline lookup yields CDR1 LNHDA and CDR2 SQIVND (reference sequence). This CDR3 comprises 14 residues. CDR3 sequence: CASKSGRAYNEQFF.

CDR3 amino acids: CSVVMGTGAYNEQFF. The V call is TRBV29-1, the J call TRBJ2-1; the D call from TCRdb, TRBD1, cannot be confirmed without DNA. The CDR3 sequence is 15 residues long. CDR1 is SQVTM and CDR2 is ANQGSEA in the germline V gene.

The rearrangement uses TRBV14 and TRBJ2-1; TCRdb gives TRBD2 as the D gene, but with no DNA this cannot be confirmed. This CDR3 is 13 amino acids long. CDR1 SGHDN and CDR2 FVKESK come from the germline V gene. CDR3 amino acids: CASSRTLYNEQFF.

This rearrangement joins TRBV30 to TRBJ2-3; checking the TCRdb D call of TRBD1 is not possible without DNA. Per the germline V gene, CDR1 is GTSNPN and CDR2 is SVGIG (reference sequence). The CDR3 has 13 amino acids. CDR3 sequence: CAWTPGSTDTQYF. Combining the CDR3 with reference TRBV30 and TRBJ2-3 gives the whole variable domain SQTIHQWPATLVQPVGSPLSLECTVEGTSNPNLYWYRQAAGRGLQLLFYSVGIGQISSEVPQNLSASRPQDRQFILSSKKLLLSDSGFYLCAWTPGSTDTQYFGPGTRLTVL.

J is TRBJ2-5 and V is TRBV18; the D call of TRBD1 rests on TCRdb alone, since no DNA is present to check it. This CDR3 region has 13 residues. Germline CDR1 is KGHSH and CDR2 is LQKENI. The CDR3 spells CASSRDRGETQYF.

The CDR3 sequence: CASSARTEYNSPLHF. The V call is TRBV11-1, the J call TRBJ1-6; TCRdb lists TRBD1, though no DNA is available to test this call. CDR3 length: 15 residues. Germline CDR1 reads SGHAT; CDR2 reads FQDESV (reference sequence).

The V call is TRBV4-2, the J call TRBJ2-1. The CDR3 length is 14 residues. The germline V gene encodes CDR1 LGHNA and CDR2 YNFKEQ. CDR3 amino acids: CASSQDLGGNEQFF.

This chain joins TRBV2 and TRBJ1-3; TCRdb picks TRBD1, but there is no DNA to check that call. The CDR3 is made up of 13 amino acids. In germline, CDR1 is SNHLY, CDR2 FYNNEI. The CDR3: CAGTTGPGNTIYF.

This chain uses TRBV24-1 with TRBJ2-5; TCRdb indicates TRBD2, and absent DNA this call remains unverified. The CDR3 length is 12 residues. CDR1 and CDR2 from the germline V gene are KGHDR and SFDVKD. CDR3: CATSDPLQTQYF.

V usage is TRBV20-1 and J usage is TRBJ2-2; TCRdb's D call, TRBD1, is unchecked because there is no DNA. In germline, CDR1 is DFQATT, CDR2 SNEGSKA (reference sequence). This CDR3 is built from 13 residues. The CDR3 loop reads CSALGQGTGELFF.

This chain connects TRBV12-3 or TRBV12-4 to TRBJ2-1; TCRdb picks TRBD2, but there is no DNA to check that call. This CDR3 contains 15 residues. CDR3 amino acids: CASSPRLASYNEQFF.

The chain recombines TRBV11-2 with TRBJ2-7; there is no DNA to check the TCRdb D call of TRBD2. The CDR3 sequence is 18 residues long. CDR1 and CDR2 (germline): SGHAT, FQNNGV. The CDR3 protein is CASSRLRISGTSGYEQYF.